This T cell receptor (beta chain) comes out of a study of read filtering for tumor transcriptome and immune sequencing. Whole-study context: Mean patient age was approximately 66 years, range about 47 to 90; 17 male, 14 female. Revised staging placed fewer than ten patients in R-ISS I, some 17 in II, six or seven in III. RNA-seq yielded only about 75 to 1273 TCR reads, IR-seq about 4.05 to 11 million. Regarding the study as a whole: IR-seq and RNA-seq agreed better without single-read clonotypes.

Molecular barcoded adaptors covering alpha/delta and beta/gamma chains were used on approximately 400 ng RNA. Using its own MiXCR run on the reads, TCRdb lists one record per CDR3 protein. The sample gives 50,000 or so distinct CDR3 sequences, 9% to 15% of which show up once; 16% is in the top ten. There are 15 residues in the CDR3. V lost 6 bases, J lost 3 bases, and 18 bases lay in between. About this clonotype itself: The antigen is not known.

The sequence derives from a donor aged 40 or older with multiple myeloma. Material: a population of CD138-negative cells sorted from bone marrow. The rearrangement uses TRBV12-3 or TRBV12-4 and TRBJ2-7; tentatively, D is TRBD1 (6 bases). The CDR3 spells CASSSQTGSLYEQYF. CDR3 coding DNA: TGTGCCAGCAGCTCTCAGACAGGTTCCCTCTACGAGCAGTACTTC.